Shown below are 18 T cell receptor beta chains from a single sample sequenced in a study of CD8+ T cells in alopecia areata. RNA extraction and reverse transcription yielded cDNA as sequencing template. Clones were read by immunoSEQ multiplex PCR, and TCRdb kept only the in-frame ones, dropping some. The sample holds roughly 110,000 clones, and no clone turns up only once. Sequenced sample: lesional skin. These receptors came from a C3H/HeJ mouse with alopecia areata. Strain haplotype at MHC: H2-k.

This clone was recorded many times. Any gene name here is a mouse gene name. The observed sequence ends 4 residues before the CDR3 terminus, with the missing tail filled in from the germline J gene. The rearrangement joins TRBV1 to TRBJ2-3, with 10 bases aligning to TRBD2. J was trimmed by 1 base and V by 1 base; bases with no gene match: 2. The CDR3 spans 16 residues. Germline CDR1 is NSQYPW and CDR2 is LRSPGD (reference sequence). The CDR3 DNA, read in part, is TGCACCTGCAGTGCAGGACTGGGGGGACGTGCAGAA. This gives the protein CTCSAGLGGRAE. The whole CDR3 region reads CTCSAGLGGRAETLYF.

Of note for this clone: Mouse gene names apply. Partial CDR3 DNA: TGTGCCAGCAGTTCCCCTCAAGAC. Its translation is CASSSPQD. The full CDR3 reads CASSSPQDTQYF. The V and J genes are TRBV19 and TRBJ2-5; D is ambiguous. The sequenced fragment ends 4 residues before the CDR3 boundary, so the rest is inferred from the germline J gene. This CDR3 has 12 amino acids. CDR1 FNHDT and CDR2 SITEND come from the germline V gene (reference sequence). Trimming pared 4 bases from V and 3 bases from J, leaving 6 bases between.

As regards this clone: Mouse gene names and germline throughout. The sequenced fragment ends 4 residues before the CDR3 boundary, so the rest is inferred from the germline J gene. The V call is TRBV19, the J call TRBJ2-5; tentative D call: TRBD2 (6 bases). Trimming removed 2 bases at V and 0 bases at J, with 10 bases between. The length of the CDR3 is 15 residues. The V gene's germline CDR1 is FNHDT and CDR2 SITEND (reference sequence). The CDR3 bases that were read are TGTGCCAGCAGTATCGGGACTTCTAACCAAGAC. This translates into CASSIGTSNQD. The full CDR3 is CASSIGTSNQDTQYF. Drawing the rest from reference TRBV19 and TRBJ2-5, the complete variable domain is GGIITQTPKFLIGQEGQKLTLKCQQNFNHDTMYWYRQDSGKGLRLIYYSITENDLQKGDLSEGYDASREKKSSFSLTVTSAQKNEMAVFLCASSIGTSNQDTQYFGPGTRLLVL.

Remarks on this clone: The gene symbols are mouse symbols. The CDR3 goes on 4 residues after the read ends, and that part is filled in from the germline J gene. The V and J genes are TRBV1 and TRBJ2-4, with 8 bases identical to TRBD1. Germline V gene lookup returns CDR1 NSQYPW and CDR2 LRSPGD (reference sequence). This CDR3 spans 13 amino acids. CDR3 bases read: TGCACCTGCAGGCCCAGGGGGCAGAAC. As protein: CTCRPRGQN. The full CDR3 reads CTCRPRGQNTLYF.

This clone was seen only a few times. Mouse germline and gene names are used. The CDR3 extends 4 residues past the end of the read, so its final part is completed from the germline J gene. The V gene is TRBV14, the J gene TRBJ1-4, with TRBD1 matching over 11 bases. CDR3 length: 15 residues. The germline V gene has CDR1 SGHDT and CDR2 FRDEAV. With V trimmed by 2 bases and J by 3 bases, 0 bases remained unmatched. The CDR3 protein is CASSLGQGANERLFF. The CDR3 bases that were read are TGTGCCAGCAGTTTGGGACAGGGGGCCAACGAA. The variable domain in full, completed from reference TRBV14 and TRBJ1-4, reads EAGVTQSPRYAVLQEGQAVSFWCDPISGHDTLYWYQQPRDQGPQLLVYFRDEAVIDNSQLPSDRFSAVRPKGTNSTLKIQSAKQGDTATYLCASSLGQGANERLFFGHGTKLSVL.

This clone was counted at least ten times. The gene names here belong to mouse. Read coverage stops 4 residues before the CDR3 terminus; the germline J gene supplies the remainder. Additional DNA sequences in this sample encode the identical CDR3. V is TRBV13-3 and J is TRBJ2-5, with TRBD2 matching over 13 bases. Germline CDR1 NNHDY, CDR2 SYVADS. This CDR3 has 16 amino acids. V trimming: 3 bases; J trimming: 3 bases; junction bases outside the gene matches: 4. The sequenced CDR3 bases are TGTGCCAGCAGTGGGACTGGGGGGGCGAGGCAAGAC. Translating gives CASSGTGGARQD. The entire CDR3 reads CASSGTGGARQDTQYF.

This clone was seen only a few times. Gene names and germline match the mouse. The CDR3 extends 4 residues past the end of the read, so its final part is completed from the germline J gene. V gene TRBV13-3 combines with J gene TRBJ2-1; D possibly corresponds to TRBD1 (5 bases). This CDR3 has 15 amino acids. Per the germline V gene, CDR1 is NNHDY and CDR2 is SYVADS. The V end lost 4 bases, the J end lost 1 base, and 12 bases lay between the germline ends. CDR3 sequence reads: CASSHRNKNYAEQFF. Incomplete CDR3 DNA: TGTGCCAGCAGTCACAGGAATAAAAACTATGCT.

This clone was seen repeatedly, ten times or more. Germline and genes: mouse. The read ends 4 residues before the CDR3 terminus; that terminus is restored from the germline J gene. This chain uses TRBV13-3 with TRBJ2-4; TRBD2 aligns across 11 bases. The CDR3 sequence is 15 residues long. Germline lookup yields CDR1 NNHDY and CDR2 SYVADS. The covered CDR3 bases are TGTGCCAGCAGTGCCGCGGGACTGGGGGAAAAC. As protein: CASSAAGLGEN. The whole CDR3 region reads CASSAAGLGENTLYF.

With respect to this clone: These gene names are mouse names. The read is 4 residues too short to cover the CDR3 end, so that end is filled in from the germline J gene. The chain uses TRBV1 and TRBJ2-5, with D perhaps TRBD1 (7 bases). Germline V lookup: CDR1 NSQYPW, CDR2 LRSPGD (reference sequence). The CDR3 sequence is 13 residues long. Here the CDR3 reads CTCSAVGGDTQYF. The part of the CDR3 DNA that was read is TGCACCTGCAGTGCAGTAGGGGGCGAC.

In the case of this clone: These gene names are mouse names. The missing CDR3 end, 4 residues past where the read stops, is filled in from the germline J gene. The chain links TRBV13-1 to TRBJ2-2; D unclear. Trimming pared 0 bases from V and 1 base from J, leaving 10 bases between. Germline V lookup: CDR1 NSHNY, CDR2 SYGAGN. The CDR3 loop spans 16 amino acids. The DNA read from the CDR3 is TGTGCCAGCAGTGATGCCTCACAATTAAACACCGGG. It specifies CASSDASQLNTG. The CDR3 in full is CASSDASQLNTGQLYF.

This clone was recorded many times. Genes and germline come from the mouse. The CDR3 end lies 4 residues beyond the end of the read and is filled in from the germline J gene. V is TRBV13-3 and J is TRBJ2-7; a weak D match, TRBD1 (6 bases). This CDR3 region has 15 residues. Deletions cut 1 base from V and 0 bases from J, with 11 bases between. The germline V gene encodes CDR1 NNHDY and CDR2 SYVADS. CDR3 DNA (partial): TGTGCCAGCAGTGATAAGGCAGGGGACTCCTAT. Protein: CASSDKAGDSY. The CDR3 reads in full as CASSDKAGDSYEQYF.

With respect to this clone: Gene names and germline match the mouse. The CDR3 is cut off 4 residues early in the read; its end comes from the germline J gene. The chain joins TRBV1 to TRBJ2-1, with 7 bases matching TRBD2. The CDR3 length is 15 residues. Germline assignment: CDR1 NSQYPW and CDR2 LRSPGD (reference sequence). Germline trimming cut 3 bases from V and 3 bases from J; bases unmatched to any gene: 5. The part of the CDR3 DNA that was read is TGCACCTGCAGTGCTCCCCGGGGGGGCTATGCT. As protein: CTCSAPRGGYA. The whole CDR3 protein reads CTCSAPRGGYAEQFF.

As for this clone: The germline and genes are mouse ones. The read comes to an end 4 residues before the CDR3 does, leaving the germline J gene to fill in the end. V is TRBV31 and J is TRBJ1-1; TRBD1 matches at 7 bases. Germline CDR1 and CDR2: GKSSPN and SITVG. With 2 bases clipped from V and 4 bases from J, the junction kept 4 bases outside the gene matches. This CDR3 comprises 13 residues. CDR3 DNA (partial): TGTGCCTGGAGTAATCAGGGGGGCACA. This sequence encodes CAWSNQGGT. From start to end, the CDR3 is CAWSNQGGTEVFF.

This clone was seen more than once but under ten times. Gene names are the mouse ones. The read finishes 4 residues shy of the CDR3 end, and the germline J gene is used to complete it. The chain links TRBV1 to TRBJ1-4, with 7 bases matching TRBD1. Germline V lookup: CDR1 NSQYPW, CDR2 LRSPGD (reference sequence). This CDR3 region has 15 residues. The DNA read from the CDR3 is TGCACCTGCAGTGAAACAGGGGAGAGGGGCGAA. Its translation is CTCSETGERGE. The full CDR3 protein reads CTCSETGERGERLFF.

There are a few counts of this clone. Genes and germline are mouse. The read terminates 4 residues ahead of where the CDR3 ends, so the germline J gene completes it. The chain combines TRBV1 with TRBJ2-1; D remains ambiguous. There are 13 residues in the CDR3. The germline CDR1 and CDR2 sequences are NSQYPW and LRSPGD (reference sequence). V was shortened by 3 bases and J by 2 bases, with 5 bases between the two germline ends. The sequenced part of the CDR3 DNA is TGCACCTGCAGTGCGCTGGACTATGCT. Translation gives CTCSALDYA. The full CDR3 protein is CTCSALDYAEQFF.

Concerning this clone: At residue 10, the DNA translation does not agree with TCRdb's protein; the protein displayed here is the one encoded by the DNA. Gene names follow the mouse nomenclature. The CDR3 end falls 3 residues outside the read, so it is completed with the germline J gene. The rearrangement uses TRBV19 and TRBJ1-6; D gene uncertain. TRBJ1-6 is reported as an ORF; its role is uncertain. This CDR3 is built from 13 residues. V was cut by 4 bases and J by 5 bases, with 7 bases left in between. Germline CDR1 and CDR2: FNHDT and SITEND (reference sequence). The CDR3 loop reads CASSLLNNSPLYF. The CDR3 bases that were read are TGTGCCAGCAGTCTCCTAAATAATTCGCCC.

Details on this clone: The gene names here belong to mouse. The CDR3 is cut off 4 residues early in the read; its end comes from the germline J gene. This chain connects TRBV13-3 to TRBJ2-2; TRBD2 aligns across 9 bases. V was clipped by 4 bases and J by 3 bases; unmatched bases: 4. The germline V gene has CDR1 NNHDY and CDR2 SYVADS. There are 15 residues in the CDR3. Here the CDR3 reads CASSRLGADTGQLYF. CDR3 DNA (partial): TGTGCCAGCAGTCGACTGGGGGCGGACACCGGG.

There are a few counts of this clone. Gene names and germline match the mouse. The DNA ends 4 residues before the CDR3 does, and the rest of the CDR3 is filled in from the germline J gene. This rearrangement joins TRBV1 to TRBJ2-7; 12 nucleotides match TRBD2. The CDR3 is 15 residues long. V was pared by 6 bases and J by 3 bases, with 6 bases of the junction left unmatched. Per the germline V gene, CDR1 is NSQYPW and CDR2 is LRSPGD (reference sequence). Here the CDR3 reads CTCRSGTGGFYEQYF. Partial CDR3 DNA: TGCACCTGCAGGTCCGGGACTGGGGGGTTCTAT.